One and the same sample provided the 30 T cell receptor beta chains below, sequenced in a study of CD8 T cells in Susac syndrome. RNA in amounts of roughly 0.45 to 1 ug was reverse transcribed with random hexamers. TCRdb ran MiXCR on the immunoSEQ multiplex PCR reads and lists one entry per CDR3 protein. The table includes 400,000 or so distinct CDR3 sequences, 75% to 90% detected once. Sequenced: CD8+ T cells from PBMCs. All receptors derive from a human donor with multiple sclerosis.

The chain couples TRBV27 to TRBJ2-3; TRBD2 matches 8 bases. The CDR3 extends over 18 amino acids. Per germline, CDR1 MNHEY and CDR2 SMNVEV (reference sequence). After removal of 8 bases from V and 4 bases from J, the junction contained 20 bases not matched to a gene. CDR3 sequence (DNA): TGTGCCAGCGTTTTCGTCCTAGCGGGTCGCCTGGGTTCAGATACGCAGTATTTT. Translating it yields CASVFVLAGRLGSDTQYF.

The sample holds a few counts of this clonotype. The V gene is TRBV6-1, the J gene TRBJ2-1; no reliable D call. The CDR3 consists of 12 residues. Trimming took off 3 bases at V and 6 bases at J, with 6 bases between the two ends. In germline, CDR1 is MNHNS, CDR2 SASEGT. The CDR3 DNA follows: TGTGCCAGCAGTGAGCTTGGCAATGAGCAGTTCTTC. Translation gives CASSELGNEQFF.

J is TRBJ2-5 and V is TRBV12-3 or TRBV12-4; weak D call: TRBD2 (5 bases). CDR3 size: 13 residues. The germline V and J ends were trimmed by 8 bases and 1 base, with 11 bases remaining between them. The CDR3, as DNA: TGTGCCAGCTCGAGGGAAGCCCAAGAGACCCAGTACTTC. The encoded protein is CASSREAQETQYF.

V gene TRBV7-3 combines with J gene TRBJ2-7, with D possibly matching TRBD2 (7 bases). The CDR3 is made up of 15 amino acids. Trimming took 5 bases from V and 5 from J, leaving 19 bases between them. Germline V gene data show CDR1 as SGHTA and CDR2 as FQGTGA. CDR3 DNA: TGTGCCAGCAGCCTAGATTCGGGGGGCGGAGACGAGCAGTACTTC. Amino acids: CASSLDSGGGDEQYF.

This clonotype was detected a few times. The V and J genes are TRBV4-1 and TRBJ1-5; tentatively, D is TRBD1 (6 bases). V was cut by 0 bases and J by 7 bases, with 10 bases left in between. In germline, CDR1 is MGHRA, CDR2 YSYEKL. The CDR3 runs to 14 residues. The CDR3 sequence is CASSQETGSQPQHF. The CDR3 DNA is TGCGCCAGCAGCCAAGAAACAGGGTCACAGCCCCAGCATTTT.

This clonotype was seen a few times. The V call is TRBV7-6, the J call TRBJ2-5; 10 bases match TRBD1. Germline trimming cut 1 base from V and 0 bases from J; bases unmatched to any gene: 11. Germline CDR1 SGHVS, CDR2 FNYEAQ. CDR3 length equals 19 residues. This CDR3 is CASSLVLLGTGEHQETQYF. The CDR3, as DNA: TGTGCCAGCAGCTTAGTTTTATTGGGGACAGGGGAGCACCAAGAGACCCAGTACTTC.

The chain uses TRBV7-9 and TRBJ1-2, with D tentatively TRBD1 (5 bases). The V end lost 5 bases, the J end lost 4 bases, and 17 bases lay between the germline ends. This CDR3 comprises 15 residues. CDR1 is SEHNR, CDR2 FQNEAQ, per germline (reference sequence). CDR3 DNA sequence: TGTGCCAGCAGCCCAGGGACCGAACAGCGCTATGGCTACACCTTC. It yields the protein CASSPGTEQRYGYTF.

The chain is built from TRBV3-1 and TRBJ2-3, with D unresolved. This CDR3 comprises 13 residues. Trimming took 4 bases from V and 4 from J, leaving 9 bases between them. The germline gives CDR1 LGHDT, CDR2 YNNKEL (reference sequence). CDR3 region: CASSPQSADTQYF. The CDR3 nucleotides read TGTGCCAGCAGCCCTCAAAGCGCAGATACGCAGTATTTT.

The count of this clonotype is one. V and J are TRBV30 and TRBJ2-5, with 7 bases identical to TRBD1. CDR1 GTSNPN and CDR2 SVGIG come from the germline V gene (reference sequence). The V segment lost 0 bases and the J segment 4 bases; nucleotides outside the gene matches: 8. This CDR3 is 15 amino acids long. CDR3 region: CAWSVLETGPETQYF. CDR3 bases: TGTGCCTGGAGTGTTTTAGAGACAGGGCCAGAGACCCAGTACTTC.

The chain combines TRBV5-1 with TRBJ2-6, with D tentatively TRBD1 (6 bases). Germline V gene data show CDR1 as SGHRS and CDR2 as YFSETQ. This CDR3 is built from 18 residues. Between the trimmed V and J ends, which lost 4 bases and 2 bases, there was a span of 19 bases. CDR3 in DNA: TGCGCCAGCAGCGCCGGGACAATTGAGGGGGCTGGGGCCAACGTCCTGACTTTC. It specifies CASSAGTIEGAGANVLTF.

The V call is TRBV11-2, the J call TRBJ2-5; 12 positions agree with TRBD1. The CDR3 is made up of 16 amino acids. CDR1 is SGHAT and CDR2 is FQNNGV in the germline V gene. V was pared by 1 base and J by 9 bases, with 9 bases of the junction left unmatched. The CDR3 region is CASSLVGTGGERAQYF. CDR3 sequence (DNA): TGTGCCAGCAGCTTAGTGGGGACAGGGGGCGAAAGGGCCCAGTACTTC. The whole variable domain, remainder taken from reference TRBV11-2 and TRBJ2-5, is EAGVAQSPRYKIIEKRQSVAFWCNPISGHATLYWYQQILGQGPKLLIQFQNNGVVDDSQLPKDRFSAERLKGVDSTLKIQPAKLEDSAVYLCASSLVGTGGERAQYFGPGTRLLVL.

In its sample, this clonotype was seen once. The chain uses TRBV14 and TRBJ1-2, with TRBD1 identical over 9 bases. Germline V gene data show CDR1 as SGHDN and CDR2 as FVKESK. V dropped 5 bases and J dropped 8; count of bases not matched to a gene: 12. The CDR3 runs to 15 residues. The CDR3 region has the DNA TGTGCCAGCAGCGAAACGGGACAGGGAATAGACGGCTACACCTTC. Its protein is CASSETGQGIDGYTF.

J is TRBJ2-3 and V is TRBV30, with TRBD1 matching 7 bases. Germline CDR1 GTSNPN, CDR2 SVGIG (reference sequence). The CDR3 spans 15 residues. After removal of 5 bases from V and 0 bases from J, the junction contained 8 bases not matched to a gene. The CDR3 DNA reads as TGTGCCTGGGGAAAGGGGGCGAGGAGCACAGATACGCAGTATTTT. This codes for CAWGKGARSTDTQYF.

About this clonotype itself: One end of the junction fails to match germline, which may point to a read error. The rearrangement joins TRBV4-2 to TRBJ1-5, with D maybe TRBD1 (6 bases). CDR1 is LGHNA and CDR2 is YNFKEQ in the germline V gene. This CDR3 is built from 16 residues. CDR3 protein: CASIQEGHPSNQPQHF. CDR3 DNA sequence: TGTGCCAGCATCCAAGAGGGACACCCCAGCAATCAGCCCCAGCATTTT.

The J gene is TRBJ2-1, the V gene TRBV6-2 or TRBV6-3; D ambiguous. Germline-derived CDR1 and CDR2 are MNHEY and SVGEGT. The ends were cut back, 6 bases at V and 8 bases at J, with 14 bases in the middle. CDR3 size: 13 residues. CDR3 amino acids: CASSQLTRHEQFF. The CDR3 DNA reads as TGTGCCAGCAGCCAACTAACGAGGCATGAGCAGTTCTTC.

The chain couples TRBV4-1 to TRBJ2-2; 10 nucleotides agree with TRBD1. This CDR3 comprises 15 residues. Germline CDR1 MGHRA, CDR2 YSYEKL. J lost 7 bases, V lost 4 bases, and 6 bases had no gene match. The CDR3 sequence is CASSPRQGADGELFF. The DNA for the CDR3 is TGCGCCAGCAGCCCGAGACAGGGGGCGGACGGGGAGCTGTTTTTT.

In this sample, this clonotype turned up once. This sequence joins TRBV4-1 and TRBJ2-1; a possible D gene is TRBD2 (5 bases). Germline V lookup: CDR1 MGHRA, CDR2 YSYEKL. This CDR3 is 16 amino acids long. V dropped 1 base and J dropped 2 bases, with 12 bases sitting between them. The CDR3 DNA reads as TGCGCCAGCAGCCAAGTGGTGCTAGCTGCCTACAATGAGCAGTTCTTC. As protein: CASSQVVLAAYNEQFF.

The J gene is TRBJ1-2, the V gene TRBV6-1; D not resolved. The CDR3 is 17 residues long. V was cut by 3 bases and J by 2 bases, with 19 bases left in between. In germline, CDR1 is MNHNS, CDR2 SASEGT. The CDR3 DNA follows: TGTGCCAGCAGTGAGTGGGTGGGAACCCCGGCAAACTATGGCTACACCTTC. This translates into CASSEWVGTPANYGYTF.

The gene calls are TRBV2 and TRBJ2-1; the D call may be TRBD1 or TRBD2 (5 bases each). Trimming shortened V by 10 bases and J by 10 bases, and 17 bases separated the two germline ends. The CDR3 has 12 amino acids. The V gene's germline CDR1 is SNHLY and CDR2 FYNNEI. CDR3 amino acids: CATTLWGSEQFF. The CDR3 DNA sequence: TGTGCCACCACGCTTTGGGGGAGCGAGCAGTTCTTC.

CDR3 protein: CASSLGGNGHNEQFF. The CDR3 region has the DNA TGTGCCAGCAGCCTAGGGGGAAACGGCCACAATGAGCAGTTCTTC. The chain combines TRBV27 with TRBJ2-1; possibly TRBD1 for D (6 bases). Trimming removed 6 bases from V and 5 bases from J, with 17 bases in between. From germline, CDR1 is MNHEY and CDR2 SMNVEV (reference sequence). The CDR3 spans 15 residues.

As DNA, the CDR3 is TGTGCCAGCAGTTACTCGCAGGGGCCCCCCTACGAGCAGTACTTC. As protein: CASSYSQGPPYEQYF. This rearrangement joins TRBV6-5 to TRBJ2-7; D is perhaps TRBD1 (6 bases). With 0 bases removed from V and 2 bases from J, the gap between germline ends came to 11 bases. The CDR3 totals 15 residues. CDR1 and CDR2 from the germline V gene are MNHEY and SVGAGI.

The V gene is TRBV4-2, the J gene TRBJ1-5, with 7 bases matching TRBD1. CDR1 and CDR2 (germline): LGHNA, YNFKEQ. The CDR3 is made up of 16 amino acids. The ends lost 0 bases at V and 11 bases at J; junction bases unmatched: 13. The CDR3 region is CASSQDWRQGLAAQHF. The CDR3 DNA follows: TGTGCCAGCAGCCAAGATTGGAGACAGGGCTTAGCAGCCCAGCATTTT.

As for this clonotype: The CDR3 end shows no conserved phenylalanine or tryptophan, and so a read error is likely. The chain carries TRBV6-5 and TRBJ1-2; D not resolved. The V and J ends lost 4 bases and 4 bases respectively, with 10 bases between them. The CDR3 runs 13 residues. The germline V gene encodes CDR1 MNHEY and CDR2 SVGAGI. Here the CDR3 DNA reads TGTGCCAGCAGTTTAATGTCCGGCTATGGCTACACCCTC. Amino acid sequence: CASSLMSGYGYTL.

The chain links TRBV11-2 to TRBJ2-4, with TRBD2 matching 9 bases. This CDR3 has 13 residues. V trimming: 7 bases; J trimming: 8 bases; junction bases outside the gene matches: 6. Germline CDR1 SGHAT, CDR2 FQNNGV. CDR3 region: CASTPGLADIQYF. CDR3 nucleotides: TGTGCCAGCACCCCGGGACTAGCCGACATTCAGTACTTC. The whole variable domain, remainder taken from reference TRBV11-2 and TRBJ2-4, is EAGVAQSPRYKIIEKRQSVAFWCNPISGHATLYWYQQILGQGPKLLIQFQNNGVVDDSQLPKDRFSAERLKGVDSTLKIQPAKLEDSAVYLCASTPGLADIQYFGAGTRLSVL.

This chain links TRBV5-6 with TRBJ1-1; D is undetermined. This CDR3 comprises 12 residues. The V gene lost 4 bases and the J gene lost 5 bases, with 9 bases spanning the gap. The V gene's germline CDR1 is SGHDT and CDR2 YYEEEE. The CDR3 DNA follows: TGTGCCAGCAGCACGATGGCGACTGAAGCTTTCTTT. As protein: CASSTMATEAFF.

This clonotype came up a few times. This sequence joins TRBV2 and TRBJ2-5; no reliable D call. The ends were cut back, 6 bases at V and 5 bases at J, with 13 bases in the middle. The CDR3 contains 13 residues. The germline V gene encodes CDR1 SNHLY and CDR2 FYNNEI. CDR3 in DNA: TGTGCCAGCAGCCCCAGTCCCGTTGAGACCCAGTACTTC. Encoded protein: CASSPSPVETQYF.

The chain has TRBV18 and TRBJ2-1, with TRBD2 matching over 14 bases. V shed 3 bases and J 5 bases; nucleotides not matched to a gene: 6. CDR1 and CDR2 from the germline V gene are KGHSH and LQKENI. This CDR3 comprises 17 residues. CDR3 residues: CASSPGTSGSGNNEQFF. The CDR3 region has the DNA TGTGCCAGCTCACCCGGGACTAGCGGGAGTGGGAACAATGAGCAGTTCTTC.

The CDR3 reads CASSSFDGFNSYTF. In nucleotides, the CDR3 is TGTGCCAGCAGTTCCTTCGACGGTTTTAACAGCTACACCTTC. The J gene is TRBJ1-2, the V gene TRBV27, with D unresolved. V lost 4 bases to trimming and J lost 9 bases, with 18 bases between them. The CDR3 is 14 residues long. CDR1 MNHEY and CDR2 SMNVEV come from the germline V gene (reference sequence).

This chain joins TRBV29-1 and TRBJ2-7, with D uncertain. The V gene's germline CDR1 is SQVTM and CDR2 ANQGSEA. The V and J ends lost 5 bases and 0 bases respectively, with 11 bases between them. This CDR3 contains 13 residues. CDR3 coding DNA: TGCAGCGTTCTAAGGGCTAGCTCCTACGAGCAGTACTTC. Amino acids: CSVLRASSYEQYF.

The chain couples TRBV12-3 or TRBV12-4 to TRBJ2-7; TRBD1 is a possible D gene (6 bases). The V end lost 0 bases, the J end lost 4 bases, and 22 bases lay between the germline ends. The CDR3 spans 18 residues. CDR3 sequence reads: CASSLARTNRVEAYEQYF. DNA of the CDR3: TGTGCCAGCAGTTTAGCGCGCACAAACAGGGTGGAAGCTTACGAGCAGTACTTC.